One sample yielded the 3 T cell receptor beta chains listed below, sequenced in a study of identical twins. TCRdb ran MiXCR on the 5' RACE reads and lists one entry per CDR3 protein. This table has around 1.7 million distinct CDR3 sequences, about 32% appearing once. Sequencing input: cord blood. Source of these receptors: a newborn girl in good health.

The chain is built from TRBV19 and TRBJ2-4; TRBD1 or TRBD2 may be the D gene (6 bases each). The CDR3 is 15 residues long. Germline V CDR1 and CDR2: LNHDA, SQIVND (reference sequence). Trimming left V 3 bases short and J 13 bases short, with 22 bases between. CDR3: CASSIWGAGYNEQYF. CDR3 sequence (DNA): TGTGCCAGTAGTATCTGGGGGGCAGGGTACAATGAGCAGTACTTC.

V is TRBV5-4 and J is TRBJ2-3, with D possibly TRBD2 on 6 matching bases. V was trimmed by 0 bases and J by 6 bases, leaving 20 bases between them. The CDR3 covers 17 residues. Per the germline V gene, CDR1 is SGHNT and CDR2 is YYREEE (reference sequence). The CDR3 reads CASSLGASDPLGDTQYF. The CDR3 region has the DNA TGTGCCAGCAGCTTGGGGGCTAGCGACCCATTGGGGGATACGCAGTATTTT.

This clonotype has only a few counts. V is TRBV5-1 and J is TRBJ2-5; D possibly uses TRBD1 or TRBD2 (6 bases each). The CDR3 has 14 amino acids. Per the germline V gene, CDR1 is SGHRS and CDR2 is YFSETQ. The V end lost 1 base, the J end lost 5 bases, and 12 bases lay between the germline ends. The DNA of the CDR3 is TGCGCCAGCAGCTTGTATACAGGGAGGGAGACCCAGTACTTC. Encoded protein: CASSLYTGRETQYF.